This T cell receptor (beta chain) was sequenced during a study of blood T cell repertoires in COVID-19. The CDR3 loop spans 17 amino acids. CDR1 and CDR2 from the germline V gene are SGHNT and YYREEE (reference sequence). V gave up 0 bases and J gave up 7 bases; unmatched junction bases: 8. Assay: immunoSEQ multiplex PCR; the TCRdb copy retains only in-frame clones and omits some. The sample comprises under 95,000 clones, approximately 88% of which are singletons, and about 5.2% rests with the top ten. The chain employs TRBV5-4 and TRBJ2-1, with 12 bases matching TRBD2. The sequencing input was peripheral blood. This TCR derives from a man aged 55 to 70 with acute or convalescent COVID-19. The CDR3 here is CASSLETGTSGPNEQFF. The DNA of the CDR3 is TGTGCCAGCAGCTTGGAAACCGGGACTAGCGGGCCGAATGAGCAGTTCTTC. Full variable domain (outside the CDR3, taken from reference TRBV5-4 and TRBJ2-1): ETGVTQSPTHLIKTRGQQVTLRCSSQSGHNTVSWYQQALGQGPQFIFQYYREEENGRGNFPPRFSGLQFPNYSSELNVNALELDDSALYLCASSLETGTSGPNEQFFGPGTRLTVL.